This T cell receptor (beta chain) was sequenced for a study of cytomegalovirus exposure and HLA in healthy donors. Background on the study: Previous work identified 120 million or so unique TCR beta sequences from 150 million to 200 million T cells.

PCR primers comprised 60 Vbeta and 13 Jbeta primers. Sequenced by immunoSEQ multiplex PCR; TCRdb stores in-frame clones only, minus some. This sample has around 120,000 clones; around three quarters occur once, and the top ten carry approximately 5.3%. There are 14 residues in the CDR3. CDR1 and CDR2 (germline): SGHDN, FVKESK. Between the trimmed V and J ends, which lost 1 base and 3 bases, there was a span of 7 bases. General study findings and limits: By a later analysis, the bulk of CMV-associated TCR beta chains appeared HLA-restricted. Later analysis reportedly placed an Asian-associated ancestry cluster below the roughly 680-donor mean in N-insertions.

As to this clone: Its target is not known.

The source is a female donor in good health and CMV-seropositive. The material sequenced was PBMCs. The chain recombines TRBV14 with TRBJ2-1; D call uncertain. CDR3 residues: CASSQAQNYNEQFF. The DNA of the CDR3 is TGTGCCAGCAGCCAAGCGCAGAACTACAATGAGCAGTTCTTC.